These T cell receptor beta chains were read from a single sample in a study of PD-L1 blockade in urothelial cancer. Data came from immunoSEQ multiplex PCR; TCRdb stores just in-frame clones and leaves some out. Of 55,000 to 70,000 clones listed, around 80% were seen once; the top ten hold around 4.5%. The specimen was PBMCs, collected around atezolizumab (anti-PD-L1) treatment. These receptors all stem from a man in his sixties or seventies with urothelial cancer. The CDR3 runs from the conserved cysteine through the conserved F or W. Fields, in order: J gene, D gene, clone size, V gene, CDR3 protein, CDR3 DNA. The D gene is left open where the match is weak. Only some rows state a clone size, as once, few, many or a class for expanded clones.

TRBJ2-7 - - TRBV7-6 CASSLGGDEQYF TGTGCCAGCAGCCTCGGAGGGGACGAGCAGTACTTC
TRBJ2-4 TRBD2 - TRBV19 CASRQTSGRDKNIQYF TGTGCCAGTAGGCAAACTAGCGGGAGGGACAAAAACATTCAGTACTTC
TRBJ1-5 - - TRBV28 CASRPDRNQPQHF TGTGCCAGCAGGCCGGACAGAAATCAGCCCCAGCATTTT
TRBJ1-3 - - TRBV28 CASSFTRAGSSGNTIYF TGTGCCAGCAGTTTCACTAGGGCCGGGAGCTCTGGAAACACCATATATTTT
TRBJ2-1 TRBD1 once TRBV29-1 CSVERRQGADNEQFF TGCAGCGTTGAAAGGCGGCAGGGGGCCGACAATGAGCAGTTCTTC
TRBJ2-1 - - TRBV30 CAWSAKGRRQNEQFF TGTGCCTGGAGTGCAAAGGGGCGGCGACAAAATGAGCAGTTCTTC
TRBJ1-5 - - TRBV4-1 CASSQVAGDQPQHF TGCGCCAGCAGCCAAGTGGCAGGGGATCAGCCCCAGCATTTT
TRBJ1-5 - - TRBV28 CASSFGAQGSQPQHF TGTGCCAGCAGTTTCGGAGCTCAGGGCTCGCAGCCCCAGCATTTT
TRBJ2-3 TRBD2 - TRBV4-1 CASSLLAGPGTSTDTQYF TGCGCCAGCAGCTTACTAGCGGGACCGGGGACTAGCACAGATACGCAGTATTTT
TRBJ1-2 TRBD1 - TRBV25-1 CASSLQGYGYTF TGTGCCAGCAGTTTACAGGGGTATGGCTACACCTTC
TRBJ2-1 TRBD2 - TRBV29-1 CSVGTGTSRGNEQFF TGCAGCGTTGGAACCGGGACTAGCCGTGGGAATGAGCAGTTCTTC
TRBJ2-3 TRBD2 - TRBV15 CATSRDRLAGGTTDTQYF TGTGCCACCAGCAGAGATAGGCTAGCGGGAGGTACCACAGATACGCAGTATTTT
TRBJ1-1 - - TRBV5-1 CASSRTGGANTEAFF TGCGCCAGCAGCCGGACGGGGGGGGCGAACACTGAAGCTTTCTTT